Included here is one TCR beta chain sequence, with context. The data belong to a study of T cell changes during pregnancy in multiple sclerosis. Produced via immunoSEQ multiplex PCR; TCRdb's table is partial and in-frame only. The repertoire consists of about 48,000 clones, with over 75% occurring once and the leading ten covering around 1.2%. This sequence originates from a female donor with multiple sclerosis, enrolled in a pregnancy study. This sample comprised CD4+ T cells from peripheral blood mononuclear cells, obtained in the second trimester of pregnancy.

The CDR3 loop reads CAISESIGQGMFFEQYF. The DNA of the CDR3 is TGTGCCATCAGTGAGTCGATTGGACAGGGGATGTTTTTCGAGCAGTACTTC. The rearrangement uses TRBV10-3 and TRBJ2-7; the match to TRBD1 covers 9 bases. CDR3 size: 17 residues. Trimming cost V 0 bases and J 6 bases; bases outside gene matches: 12. From germline, CDR1 is ENHRY and CDR2 SYGVKD.